This T cell receptor (beta chain) was sequenced in a study of PD-1 blockade in classical Hodgkin lymphoma (dated by TCRdb to 2018 to 2021). Study-wide context: Nivolumab dosing was 3 mg/kg intravenously every 2 weeks, continuing until either disease progression or unacceptable toxicity. To define a peripheral blood immune signature of response to PD-1 blockade in classical Hodgkin lymphoma, the study combined TCR beta sequencing with CyTOF. What the work shows at the level of the full study, not this receptor alone: A significant rise by C4D1 was seen in CD4+ but not CD8+ TCR diversity (p=0.0027 vs p=0.16), with the rise being most apparent in complete responders (p=0.02). Baseline TCR diversity was reported to be lower in newly diagnosed patients than in healthy donors, and even lower in relapsed/refractory patients. Lower diversity was observed in patients in whom nivolumab was started less than 1 year after ASCT, and these patients were excluded from later analyses so that confounding by immune reconstitution would be avoided. The study covered only a single clinical trial cohort, and the causes of the repertoire differences, possibly disease activity or prior therapy, were still not defined. Trial patients achieving complete response had baseline diversity similar to newly diagnosed patients, whereas partial responders and progressors had significantly lower diversity.

In the paper's terms, the time point label means: cycle 4 day 1 (C4D1), after 6 weeks of nivolumab. Every trial patient had relapsed after autologous stem cell transplantation, and cohorts A, B and C differed in prior brentuximab vedotin exposure. CD4+ T cells were purified from thawed PBMCs by magnetic negative selection with a Miltenyi CD4+ T cell isolation kit. The trial cohort comprised about 60 patients with relapsed/refractory classical Hodgkin lymphoma whose best overall responses were complete response, partial response or progressive disease. Trial patients were treated with single-agent nivolumab in the multi-cohort phase II CheckMate 205 trial. An independent review committee assessed best overall response by applying the 2007 International Working Group response criteria. Trial PBMCs were obtained immediately prior to nivolumab initiation (C1D1) and on therapy at cycle 2 day 1 and cycle 4 day 1. Peripheral blood was collected in 8 mL Vacutainer Cell Preparation Tubes, from which PBMCs were isolated by centrifugation and then cryopreserved. Purified CD4+ and CD8+ fractions were prepared only for cases where an additional PBMC sample was available. Magnetically labelled cells were depleted on LS columns in a quadroMACS separator, and the flow-through was collected as the purified fraction.

V gives up 1 base and J gives up 8 bases, and the segment between their germline ends measures 8 bases. The CDR1 and CDR2 encoded by the germline V gene are SGHTA and FQGNSA. The CDR3, cysteine through phenylalanine, is 13 amino acids long. Here the CDR3 DNA is all that survives: 39 bases in frame from base 1. Genomic DNA was extracted with the Qiagen DNeasy kit from unsorted PBMCs and from negatively selected CD4+ and CD8+ fractions. Using primers that anneal to V and J segments, immunoSEQ multiplex PCR amplified the TCR beta CDR3 regions. Amplification bias was minimized using a synthetic immune receptor repertoire, and residual bias was removed computationally after sequencing. Per the authors' processing: Custom Python scripts were used to quantify repertoire diversity as the Shannon entropy index. Unsorted, CD4+ and CD8+ repertoires were analyzed separately, except for combined analyses in which CD4+ and CD8+ sequences were merged in silico. Clonal expansion was defined as at least a 2-fold frequency increase after treatment relative to C1D1, with a pseudocount of 0.5 for undetected baseline clones. Singleton clones were defined as clones with 0 or 1 copy at C1D1, and non-singleton clones were defined as clones with 2 or more copies. Clones expanded in unsorted samples were annotated as CD4+, CD8+ or unknown by matching protein sequences in sorted samples from the same patient. Wilcoxon tests on paired samples were used to test diversity changes from C1D1 to C4D1. TCRdb provides this immuneACCESS table in a form limited to in-frame rearrangements. Some clones are lacking; in checked studies, under half of them reflect an unresolved V gene, and why the rest are absent is not known. From that table come the V and J calls and clone size; the DNA was used to work out D and trimming. The sample table shows roughly 18,000 clones, and roughly 77% are seen once. Around 2.6% of the sample belongs to the ten largest clones.

This clone was picked up a small number of times. Which antigen it targets is not known. It has no much larger one-base neighbor in the sample; base qualities were not kept. This sample includes further DNA sequences coding for the same CDR3. The source of this sequence is a human donor with classical Hodgkin lymphoma. Sequences were derived from CD4+ T cells from blood, sampled before the fourth cycle of nivolumab. The sequence links TRBV7-2 to TRBJ2-2; TRBD2 is perhaps the D gene, given 5 matching bases. The CDR3 in this case is CASSLGRRGELFF. The sequenced DNA is TGTGCCAGCAGCTTAGGGAGGAGGGGGGAGCTGTTTTTT.